These 25 T cell receptor beta chains originate from one sample sequenced in a study of blood T cell repertoires in COVID-19. Data came from immunoSEQ multiplex PCR; TCRdb stores just in-frame clones and leaves some out. This table holds about half a million clones, roughly nine tenths found once. The sequenced material came from PBMCs or T cells enriched from blood (not recorded which). Receptors were obtained from an older woman who had recovered from COVID-19.

This clone was observed a few times. The gene calls are TRBV3-1 (or the pseudogene TRBV3-2) and TRBJ2-2; 10 bases agree with TRBD2. This CDR3 comprises 16 residues. CDR1 and CDR2 from the germline V gene are LGHDT and YNNKEL (reference sequence). Losses at the gene ends were 5 bases for V and 4 bases for J; bases not matched to a gene: 7. In DNA form, the CDR3 reads TGTGCCAGCAGCTCAAACCGACTAGCGGGCACCGGGGAGCTGTTTTTT. This codes for CASSSNRLAGTGELFF.

The V call is TRBV5-6, the J call TRBJ1-2; D not certain. Germline V gives CDR1 SGHDT, CDR2 YYEEEE. The CDR3 contains 17 residues. Trimming left V 5 bases short and J 7 bases short, with 27 bases between. CDR3 amino acids: CASRPHPRLGVGSGYTF. Here the CDR3 DNA reads TGTGCCAGCAGGCCGCATCCCCGGCTGGGAGTTGGAAGTGGCTACACCTTC.

The genes are TRBV5-5 and TRBJ1-5; D perhaps matches TRBD1 (5 bases). CDR3 length: 14 residues. The V gene's germline CDR1 is SGHKS and CDR2 YYEKEE (reference sequence). V lost 4 bases, J lost 4 bases, and 12 bases lay in between. In DNA, the CDR3 is TGTGCCAGCAGCGCGGGACTTTCAAATCAGCCCCAGCATTTT. This translates into CASSAGLSNQPQHF.

The rearrangement links TRBV15 to TRBJ1-3; 7 nucleotides match TRBD1. The CDR3 has 16 residues. J was trimmed by 2 bases and V by 5 bases; bases with no gene match: 9. From germline, CDR1 is LNHNV and CDR2 YYDKDF (reference sequence). CDR3 nucleotides: TGTGCCACCAGCCTAACCCGGACAGGCACTGGAAACACCATATATTTT. Its protein product is CATSLTRTGTGNTIYF.

The genes are TRBV5-1 and TRBJ1-6; D might be TRBD1 (5 bases). CDR3 length equals 15 residues. Germline CDR1 is SGHRS and CDR2 is YFSETQ. The ends were cut back, 0 bases at V and 10 bases at J, with 14 bases in the middle. The CDR3 spells CASSLAGTQPSPLHF. Written as DNA, the CDR3 is TGCGCCAGCAGCTTGGCAGGGACTCAGCCGTCACCCCTCCACTTT.

The gene calls are TRBV7-9 and TRBJ1-2; D remains ambiguous. Trimming removed 7 bases from V and 4 bases from J, with 22 bases in between. CDR1 SEHNR and CDR2 FQNEAQ come from the germline V gene (reference sequence). The CDR3 covers 16 residues. The CDR3 nucleotides read TGTGCCAGCACCGAAGCGGCCATCCCTGGCGGCTATGGCTACACCTTC. Translation: CASTEAAIPGGYGYTF. The full variable domain, completed using reference TRBV7-9 and TRBJ1-2, is DTGVSQNPRHKITKRGQNVTFRCDPISEHNRLYWYRQTLGQGPEFLTYFQNEAQLEKSRLLSDRFSAERPKGSFSTLEIQRTEQGDSAMYLCASTEAAIPGGYGYTFGSGTRLTVV.

The chain combines TRBV5-1 with TRBJ1-4; 10 bases match TRBD1. Germline values: CDR1 SGHRS, CDR2 YFSETQ. This CDR3 has 15 residues. V shed 2 bases and J 8 bases; nucleotides not matched to a gene: 6. CDR3: CASSFAGTGDEKLFF. CDR3 nucleotide sequence: TGCGCCAGCAGCTTTGCCGGGACAGGGGACGAAAAACTGTTTTTT.

The genes are TRBV5-1 and TRBJ2-7; perhaps TRBD1 as D (6 bases). The V gene's germline CDR1 is SGHRS and CDR2 YFSETQ. V was shortened by 0 bases and J by 6 bases, with 10 bases between the two germline ends. The CDR3 sequence is 13 residues long. In nucleotides, the CDR3 is TGCGCCAGCAGCTTGGGTGGGGGCCGCGAGCAGTACGTC. Protein: CASSLGGGREQYV.

The chain combines TRBV14 with TRBJ1-5; D gene uncertain. CDR1 SGHDN and CDR2 FVKESK come from the germline V gene. V gave up 2 bases and J gave up 7 bases, with 6 bases separating them. The CDR3 runs 12 residues. The CDR3 region has the DNA TGTGCCAGCAGCCAATCAGGACAGCCCCAGCATTTT. Translation: CASSQSGQPQHF.

The genes are TRBV4-1 and TRBJ1-1, with a possible D match to TRBD1 (5 bases). Per germline, CDR1 MGHRA and CDR2 YSYEKL. V dropped 3 bases and J dropped 1 base, with 15 bases sitting between them. The CDR3 is made up of 16 amino acids. CDR3 residues: CASSHAPPGWNTEAFF. The CDR3 DNA is TGCGCCAGCAGCCATGCCCCACCAGGGTGGAACACTGAAGCTTTCTTT.

As DNA, the CDR3 is TGTGCCAGCAGCTTACGCGGGCAGGGGGCTTGGGGCTACACCTTC. It yields the protein CASSLRGQGAWGYTF. The chain carries TRBV7-2 and TRBJ1-2; 8 nucleotides match TRBD1. Germline values: CDR1 SGHTA, CDR2 FQGNSA. The V and J ends lost 2 bases and 8 bases, in that order; junction bases with no gene match: 10. The CDR3 totals 15 residues.

The V call is TRBV7-2, the J call TRBJ1-2, with 7 nucleotides matching TRBD1. The V segment lost 1 base and the J segment 9 bases; nucleotides outside the gene matches: 14. CDR3 size: 16 residues. CDR1 SGHTA and CDR2 FQGNSA come from the germline V gene. The CDR3 bases are TGTGCCAGCAGCTTAGAGACGACAGGGTCCGCTATGAGCTACACCTTC. Its translation: CASSLETTGSAMSYTF.

CDR3: CASTTGGASGANVLTF. For the CDR3, the DNA is TGTGCCAGTACTACAGGGGGCGCCTCGGGGGCCAACGTCCTGACTTTC. This sequence joins TRBV19 and TRBJ2-6; 9 bases agree with TRBD1. The ends lost 7 bases at V and 4 bases at J; junction bases unmatched: 8. The CDR3 sequence is 16 residues long. Germline V gene lookup returns CDR1 LNHDA and CDR2 SQIVND (reference sequence).

About this clone: Different DNA sequences within this sample yield the same CDR3. The genes are TRBV25-1 and TRBJ1-2, with unresolved D. From germline, CDR1 is MGHDK and CDR2 SYGVNS. This CDR3 is built from 14 residues. With 1 base removed from V and 1 base from J, the gap between germline ends came to 7 bases. The CDR3 DNA follows: TGTGCCAGCAGTGAATCTGGCGGTAACTATGGCTACACCTTC. Translation gives CASSESGGNYGYTF.

The V call is TRBV5-1, the J call TRBJ2-3, with 9 bases identical to TRBD2. This CDR3 has 15 amino acids. V shed 4 bases and J 1 base; nucleotides not matched to a gene: 4. Germline V gives CDR1 SGHRS, CDR2 YFSETQ. CDR3 loop: CASSPPSGGTDTQYF. For the CDR3, the DNA is TGCGCCAGCAGCCCTCCTAGCGGGGGCACAGATACGCAGTATTTT.

The V call is TRBV16, the J call TRBJ1-1, with D perhaps matching TRBD1 (5 bases). CDR1 KGHSY and CDR2 FQNENV come from the germline V gene. V was shortened by 3 bases and J by 2 bases, with 16 bases between the two germline ends. This CDR3 contains 16 residues. The CDR3 nucleotides are TGTGCCAGCAGCCATCCCGCTGGGGGGACCAACACTGAAGCTTTCTTT. This translates into CASSHPAGGTNTEAFF.

The chain carries TRBV6-5 and TRBJ2-5; tentatively, D is TRBD2 (6 bases). Germline values: CDR1 MNHEY, CDR2 SVGAGI. There are 16 residues in the CDR3. Trimming cost V 2 bases and J 2 bases, with 15 bases left between them. The CDR3, as DNA: TGTGCCAGCAGTTACCTTGGTCTCGGGGGACAAGAGACCCAGTACTTC. Protein sequence: CASSYLGLGGQETQYF.

The chain couples TRBV2 to TRBJ2-3; 10 nucleotides match TRBD2. The CDR3 contains 16 residues. J gave up 6 bases and V 7 bases, and 13 bases lay outside the gene matches. The germline CDR1 and CDR2 sequences are SNHLY and FYNNEI. The CDR3 loop reads CASTPPPAGGSDTQYF. CDR3 DNA: TGTGCCAGCACCCCACCCCCAGCGGGGGGGTCGGATACGCAGTATTTT.

The V and J genes are TRBV30 and TRBJ1-6; no definite D call. V lost 0 bases and J 6 bases, leaving 15 bases between the germline ends. Germline loops: CDR1 GTSNPN, CDR2 SVGIG (reference sequence). This CDR3 is built from 16 residues. The CDR3 loop reads CAWSVRLTASNSPLHF. For the CDR3, the DNA is TGTGCCTGGAGTGTGAGACTAACGGCTAGTAATTCACCCCTCCACTTT.

This chain's CDR3 is CASSLGSASSYNEQFF. In DNA, the CDR3 is TGTGCCAGCAGCTTAGGTAGCGCCAGCTCCTACAATGAGCAGTTCTTC. V usage is TRBV7-8 and J usage is TRBJ2-1; a weak D match, TRBD2 (5 bases). CDR1 SGHVS and CDR2 FQNEAQ come from the germline V gene. The V end was cut by 1 base, the J end by 0 bases, with 10 bases between. The CDR3 is 16 residues long.

A remark on this clone: Other DNA variants within this sample encode the same CDR3. V usage is TRBV5-1 and J usage is TRBJ1-4; TRBD1 matches 8 bases. The CDR3 contains 14 residues. Germline assignment: CDR1 SGHRS and CDR2 YFSETQ. J gave up 8 bases and V 2 bases, and 5 bases lay outside the gene matches. CDR3 DNA: TGCGCCAGCAGCTTCGGACAGGGTAGGGAAAAACTGTTTTTT. Encoded protein: CASSFGQGREKLFF.

This clone was detected once. The rearrangement joins TRBV18 to TRBJ2-5; TRBD2 agrees at 10 bases. V trimming: 8 bases; J trimming: 2 bases; junction bases outside the gene matches: 11. This CDR3 has 16 residues. Germline lookup yields CDR1 KGHSH and CDR2 LQKENI. CDR3 amino acids: CASTRTSGTIQETQYF. CDR3 bases: TGTGCCAGCACCCGGACTAGCGGAACCATACAAGAGACCCAGTACTTC.

The gene calls are TRBV5-1 and TRBJ2-1, with TRBD1 matching 9 bases. The J segment lost 4 bases and the V segment lost 0 bases, leaving 5 bases of the junction unmatched. The germline V gene encodes CDR1 SGHRS and CDR2 YFSETQ. The CDR3 is 16 residues long. In DNA form, the CDR3 reads TGCGCCAGCAGCTTGGCGGACAGGGGCCGGTACAATGAGCAGTTCTTC. Translated, it gives CASSLADRGRYNEQFF.

The V and J genes are TRBV7-6 and TRBJ1-2; TRBD1 matches 8 bases. V shed 2 bases and J 6 bases; nucleotides not matched to a gene: 14. Germline CDR1 is SGHVS and CDR2 is FNYEAQ. The CDR3 totals 17 residues. For the CDR3, the DNA is TGTGCCAGCAGCTTACTAGCCGGTACAGGGGGTTTGCATGGCTACACCTTC. Translated: CASSLLAGTGGLHGYTF.

This clone has only a few counts. The chain is built from TRBV2 and TRBJ1-5; D is unclear. V was clipped by 8 bases and J by 7 bases, with 15 bases between them. Germline-derived CDR1 and CDR2 are SNHLY and FYNNEI. The CDR3 length is 13 residues. The CDR3 nucleotides read TGTGCCAGCCGTACGGGTTCGGAGCAGCCCCAGCATTTT. It specifies CASRTGSEQPQHF.